This paragraph reports one T cell receptor beta chain. The sample comes from a study of tumour-infiltrating T cells in Burkitt lymphoma. Study background: Productive clonality predicted overall and progression-free survival.

Libraries were prepared by immunoSEQ multiplex PCR; TCRdb keeps only in-frame clonotypes and omits some of them. Among roughly 2,100 clones listed, 72% were seen once. The CDR3 consists of 13 residues. Trimming shortened V by 0 bases and J by 6 bases, and 9 bases separated the two germline ends. From germline, CDR1 is SGHTS and CDR2 YDEGEE. This TCR was recovered from a human donor with diffuse large B-cell lymphoma. Specimen: tumor tissue. This sequence joins TRBV5-8 and TRBJ1-2; no definite D call. The CDR3 spells CASSLGAGDGYTF. The CDR3, as DNA: TGTGCCAGCAGCTTGGGGGCTGGAGATGGCTACACCTTC.